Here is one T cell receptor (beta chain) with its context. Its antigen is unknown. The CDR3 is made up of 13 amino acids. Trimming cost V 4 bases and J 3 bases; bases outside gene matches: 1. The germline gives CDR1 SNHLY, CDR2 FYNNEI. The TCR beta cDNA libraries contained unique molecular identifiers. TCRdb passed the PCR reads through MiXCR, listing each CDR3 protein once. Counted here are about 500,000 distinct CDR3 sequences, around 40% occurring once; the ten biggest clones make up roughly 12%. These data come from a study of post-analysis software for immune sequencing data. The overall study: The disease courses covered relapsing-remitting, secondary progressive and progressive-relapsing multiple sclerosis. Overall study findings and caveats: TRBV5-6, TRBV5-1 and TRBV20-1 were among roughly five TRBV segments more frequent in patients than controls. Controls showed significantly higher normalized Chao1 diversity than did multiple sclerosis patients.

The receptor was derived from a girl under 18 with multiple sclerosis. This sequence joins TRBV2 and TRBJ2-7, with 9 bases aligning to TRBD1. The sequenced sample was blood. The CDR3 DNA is TGTGCCAGCAGTGGGGACAGGGTCTACGAGCAGTACTTC. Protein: CASSGDRVYEQYF.